Shown below are 21 T cell receptor beta chains from a single sample sequenced in a study of response to subunit inactivated influenza vaccine. TCRdb re-derived calls from the RT-PCR reads in MiXCR, one entry per CDR3 protein. The sample has 250,000 to 350,000 distinct CDR3 sequences; approximately 21% are singletons. This specimen consisted of PBMCs from blood, obtained 21 months after vaccination. All receptors derive from a man between 50 and 70 years old who received an inactivated influenza vaccine.

This chain uses TRBV4-1 with TRBJ2-1; 9 bases line up with TRBD1. V trimming: 4 bases; J trimming: 8 bases; junction bases outside the gene matches: 6. Per germline, CDR1 MGHRA and CDR2 YSYEKL. The CDR3 runs to 14 residues. The CDR3 DNA is TGCGCCAGCAGCCTTCGGGACAGGGAGGATGAGCAGTTCTTC. Translating gives CASSLRDREDEQFF.

This clonotype was counted ten times or more. The rearrangement links TRBV28 to TRBJ1-6, with a tentative D call TRBD1 (5 bases). The CDR3 has 15 residues. The V end lost 3 bases, the J end lost 9 bases, and 15 bases lay between the germline ends. Looked up from germline, CDR1 is MDHEN and CDR2 is SYDVKM. DNA for the CDR3: TGTGCCAGCAGTTTCCCGCTGGGGCAGGCTTCACCCCTCCACTTT. The encoded protein is CASSFPLGQASPLHF.

This clonotype has only a few counts. This chain links TRBV5-6 with TRBJ2-7, with 9 positions matching TRBD1. The germline CDR1 and CDR2 sequences are SGHDT and YYEEEE. The CDR3 runs to 16 residues. The V and J ends lost 2 bases and 3 bases, in that order; junction bases with no gene match: 9. CDR3 DNA: TGTGCCAGCAGCTTACGACCGGGACAGGGACGCTACGAGCAGTACTTC. Its translation: CASSLRPGQGRYEQYF.

This clonotype occurred once. V gene TRBV5-1 combines with J gene TRBJ2-1; D may be TRBD1 (5 bases). Germline V gene data show CDR1 as SGHRS and CDR2 as YFSETQ. The CDR3 extends over 16 amino acids. Trimming shortened V by 1 base and J by 0 bases, and 11 bases separated the two germline ends. The CDR3 sequence is CASSLTGQGSYNEQFF. CDR3 in DNA: TGCGCCAGCAGCTTGACCGGGCAGGGCTCCTACAATGAGCAGTTCTTC.

This clonotype was seen only a few times. The chain joins TRBV12-3 or TRBV12-4 to TRBJ1-1; D is possibly TRBD1 (6 bases). V lost 5 bases and J lost 8, with 15 bases in between. This CDR3 spans 13 amino acids. The CDR3 bases are TGTGCCAGCAGTCAGGGGTGGGACTACGAAGCTTTCTTT. It encodes CASSQGWDYEAFF.

This clonotype was seen only a few times. V and J are TRBV6-1 and TRBJ1-1, with D possibly matching TRBD1 (5 bases). V lost 7 bases and J lost 0, with 15 bases in between. Germline lookup yields CDR1 MNHNS and CDR2 SASEGT. The CDR3 runs 15 residues. Written as DNA, the CDR3 is TGTGCCAGCACTCCGGGACGGCCTATGAACACTGAAGCTTTCTTT. This translates into CASTPGRPMNTEAFF.

J is TRBJ2-7 and V is TRBV18; D gene ambiguous. The V gene lost 5 bases and the J gene lost 1 base, with 3 bases spanning the gap. Germline assignment: CDR1 KGHSH and CDR2 LQKENI. The CDR3 is 11 amino acids. CDR3 coding DNA: TGTGCCAGCTCAATATCCTACGAGCAGTACTTC. Translation gives CASSISYEQYF.

This clonotype was seen only a few times. The chain has TRBV29-1 and TRBJ2-1, with D tentatively TRBD2 (7 bases). CDR3 length equals 12 residues. Looked up from germline, CDR1 is SQVTM and CDR2 is ANQGSEA. V was clipped by 7 bases and J by 10 bases, with 17 bases between them. CDR3 sequence (DNA): TGCAGCGAAATACGCGGGGGCGGGGAGCAGTTCTTC. It translates to CSEIRGGGEQFF.

This clonotype was counted only a few times. CDR3 loop: CASSLGGESGNYGYTF. CDR3 bases: TGTGCCAGCAGCTTGGGCGGTGAATCGGGGAACTATGGCTACACCTTC. The chain is built from TRBV5-6 and TRBJ1-2; D unresolved. This CDR3 spans 16 amino acids. Germline V gene data show CDR1 as SGHDT and CDR2 as YYEEEE. Trimming removed 0 bases at V and 2 bases at J, with 14 bases between.

The chain combines TRBV6-2 or TRBV6-3 with TRBJ2-3; D could derive from TRBD1 or TRBD2 (5 bases each). CDR1 and CDR2 from the germline V gene are MNHEY and SVGEGT. Trimming took 7 bases from V and 4 from J, leaving 18 bases between them. CDR3 length equals 15 residues. In DNA form, the CDR3 reads TGTGCCAGCATCGCACACCGGGACGCCCCAGATACGCAGTATTTT. It codes for CASIAHRDAPDTQYF.

This clonotype was counted a few times. CDR3 sequence (DNA): TGTGCCAGCAGAAAAAGCGGGCCCTCCTACGAGCAGTACTTC. Its translation is CASRKSGPSYEQYF. This chain links TRBV7-9 with TRBJ2-7, with D perhaps TRBD2 (6 bases). Germline-derived CDR1 and CDR2 are SEHNR and FQNEAQ (reference sequence). V shed 6 bases and J shed 0 bases, with 12 bases lying between them. The CDR3 runs to 14 residues. The variable domain in full, with the rest retrieved from reference TRBV7-9 and TRBJ2-7, is DTGVSQNPRHKITKRGQNVTFRCDPISEHNRLYWYRQTLGQGPEFLTYFQNEAQLEKSRLLSDRFSAERPKGSFSTLEIQRTEQGDSAMYLCASRKSGPSYEQYFGPGTRLTVT.

This clonotype was seen a handful of times. This chain uses TRBV3-1 with TRBJ1-5; D possibly corresponds to TRBD1 (5 bases). The CDR3 extends over 15 amino acids. V gave up 1 base and J gave up 7 bases, with 14 bases separating them. CDR1 is LGHDT and CDR2 is YNNKEL in the germline V gene (reference sequence). The chain's CDR3 is CASSQGPQGGQPQHF. As DNA, the CDR3 is TGTGCCAGCAGCCAAGGACCCCAGGGTGGGCAGCCCCAGCATTTT.

The sample holds many counts of this clonotype. The chain recombines TRBV20-1 with TRBJ1-1, with 7 bases that match TRBD1. Germline trimming cut 6 bases from V and 0 bases from J; bases unmatched to any gene: 16. The CDR3 runs to 17 residues. From germline, CDR1 is DFQATT and CDR2 SNEGSKA (reference sequence). The CDR3, as DNA: TGCAGTGCCCGCCCCCCACCCGGGACAGTAATGAACACTGAAGCTTTCTTT. Encoded protein: CSARPPPGTVMNTEAFF.

With regard to this clonotype: A read error may produce the germline difference seen at one junction end. This chain joins TRBV10-3 and TRBJ2-7, with D maybe TRBD2 (6 bases). Germline V gene sequence: CDR1 ENHRY, CDR2 SYGVKD. The CDR3 runs 14 residues. CDR3 region: CAISSSRGSYEHYF. In DNA form, the CDR3 reads TGTGCCATCAGTTCATCGCGGGGCTCGTACGAGCATTACTTC.

This chain connects TRBV7-9 to TRBJ1-2, with 8 bases aligning to TRBD1. Germline CDR1 SEHNR, CDR2 FQNEAQ (reference sequence). Germline trimming cut 2 bases from V and 6 bases from J; bases unmatched to any gene: 5. This CDR3 has 14 residues. The CDR3 nucleotides are TGTGCCAGCAGCTTACGGGACAGGCTCGATGGCTACACCTTC. Translated, it gives CASSLRDRLDGYTF.

This clonotype turned up a few times. This chain links TRBV7-9 with TRBJ1-6, with a weak D call TRBD1 (5 bases). CDR1 is SEHNR and CDR2 is FQNEAQ in the germline V gene (reference sequence). This CDR3 contains 16 residues. V lost 6 bases to trimming and J lost 6 bases, with 18 bases between them. The CDR3 here is CASSQVAGPGNSPLHF. In DNA form, the CDR3 reads TGTGCCAGCAGTCAAGTAGCAGGGCCGGGTAATTCACCCCTCCACTTT.

CDR3 DNA: TGCGCCAGCCAAGGTGGAGGGCAGCCTTACGAGCAGTACTTC. Translation: CASQGGGQPYEQYF. V and J are TRBV5-1 and TRBJ2-7, with D tentatively TRBD2 (6 bases). V was cut by 7 bases and J by 4 bases, with 18 bases left in between. Germline CDR1 and CDR2: SGHRS and YFSETQ. This CDR3 spans 14 amino acids.

This clonotype showed up many times. This chain links TRBV7-2 with TRBJ1-6; possible D gene TRBD1, 5 bases. The length of the CDR3 is 12 residues. V was cut by 3 bases and J by 15 bases, with 12 bases left in between. CDR1 is SGHTA and CDR2 is FQGNSA in the germline V gene. CDR3 sequence: CASSFQGSVLHF. The CDR3 DNA reads TGTGCCAGCAGCTTTCAGGGCTCGGTCCTCCACTTT.

The rearrangement uses TRBV27 and TRBJ2-7; D not resolved. Germline values: CDR1 MNHEY, CDR2 SMNVEV (reference sequence). Trimming removed 6 bases at V and 0 bases at J, with 9 bases between. The CDR3 sequence is 13 residues long. The DNA of the CDR3 is TGTGCCAGCAGCTTCTTCAGCTCCTACGAGCAGTACTTC. Encoded protein: CASSFFSSYEQYF.

The chain employs TRBV2 and TRBJ1-6; 7 positions match TRBD1. The CDR3 contains 16 residues. Germline V CDR1 and CDR2: SNHLY, FYNNEI. With 6 bases clipped from V and 7 bases from J, the junction kept 12 bases outside the gene matches. In DNA, the CDR3 is TGTGCCAGCAGGGGCGGACAGGTCGCTCCAAATTCACCCCTCCACTTT. Amino acids: CASRGGQVAPNSPLHF.

This clonotype occurred a few times. V gene TRBV12-3 or TRBV12-4 combines with J gene TRBJ1-6; tentative D call: TRBD1 (6 bases). Between the trimmed V and J ends, which lost 6 bases and 4 bases, there was a span of 13 bases. The CDR3 has 15 amino acids. This CDR3 reads CASRGGGGYNSPLHF. The CDR3 nucleotides read TGTGCCAGCAGGGGGGGAGGGGGTTATAATTCACCCCTCCACTTT.